This T cell receptor beta chain originates from a study of blood T cell repertoires in COVID-19. Across the study: Acute-phase and convalescent COVID-19 samples originated in the United States, Italy and Spain. Sources were T cells, B-cell-depleted T cells, or PBMCs; the material itself was cDNA or gDNA.

Trimming shortened V by 4 bases and J by 8 bases, and 30 bases separated the two germline ends. CDR1 is SGHNT and CDR2 is YYREEE in the germline V gene (reference sequence). The CDR3 covers 18 residues. Per the original data handling: Researchers report that nucleated cell counts were estimated from reference gene primer amplification. Sequenced by immunoSEQ multiplex PCR; TCRdb stores in-frame clones only, minus some. From that table come the V and J calls and clone size; the DNA was used to work out D and trimming. This table has roughly 410,000 clones, 89% appearing once. This clone was detected many times. The Seattle patients joined while their infection was active and were tracked longitudinally afterward.

This TCR was sampled from a woman aged 40 to 50 with COVID-19, enrolled during active disease. The specimen sequenced was peripheral blood. The V gene is TRBV5-4, the J gene TRBJ1-2, with D tentatively TRBD1 (6 bases). The CDR3 DNA reads as TGTGCCAGCAGCCCTTACCCCAGCCCAGGGGAGCTACGTTTCGGCTACACCTTC. Protein product: CASSPYPSPGELRFGYTF.